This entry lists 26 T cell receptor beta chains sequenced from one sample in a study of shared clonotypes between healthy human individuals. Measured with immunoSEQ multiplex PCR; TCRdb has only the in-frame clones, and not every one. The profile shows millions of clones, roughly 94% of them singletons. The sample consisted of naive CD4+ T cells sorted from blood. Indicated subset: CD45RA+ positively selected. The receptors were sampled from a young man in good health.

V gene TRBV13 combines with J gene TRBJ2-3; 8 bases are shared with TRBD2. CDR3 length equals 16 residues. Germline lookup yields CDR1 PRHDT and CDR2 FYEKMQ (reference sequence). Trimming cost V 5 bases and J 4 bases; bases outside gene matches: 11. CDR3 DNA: TGTGCCAGCAGCGCGTCCGGGACTAGGGGTTCAGATACGCAGTATTTT. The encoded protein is CASSASGTRGSDTQYF.

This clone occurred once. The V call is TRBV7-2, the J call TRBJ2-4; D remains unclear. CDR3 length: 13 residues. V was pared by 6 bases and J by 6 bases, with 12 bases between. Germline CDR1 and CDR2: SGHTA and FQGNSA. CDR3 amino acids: CASRLLDGNIQYF. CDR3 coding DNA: TGTGCCAGCAGACTCCTGGACGGAAACATTCAGTACTTC.

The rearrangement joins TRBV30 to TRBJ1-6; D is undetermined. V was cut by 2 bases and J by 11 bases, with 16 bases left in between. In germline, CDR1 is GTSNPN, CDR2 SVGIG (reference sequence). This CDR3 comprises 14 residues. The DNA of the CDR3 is TGTGCCTGGAGTCAAGGGTCCCGGGAGGCACCCCTCCACTTT. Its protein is CAWSQGSREAPLHF.

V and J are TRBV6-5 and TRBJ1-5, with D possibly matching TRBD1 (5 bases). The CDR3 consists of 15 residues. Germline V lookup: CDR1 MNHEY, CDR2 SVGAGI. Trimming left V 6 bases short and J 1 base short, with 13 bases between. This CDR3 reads CASSADRGSNQPQHF. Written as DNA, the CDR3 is TGTGCCAGCAGCGCCGATAGGGGAAGCAATCAGCCCCAGCATTTT.

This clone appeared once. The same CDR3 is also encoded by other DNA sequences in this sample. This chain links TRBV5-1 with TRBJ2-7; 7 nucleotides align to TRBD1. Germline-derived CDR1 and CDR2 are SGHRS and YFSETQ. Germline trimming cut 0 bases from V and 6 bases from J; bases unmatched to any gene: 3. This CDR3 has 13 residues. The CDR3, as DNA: TGCGCCAGCAGCTTGGAACAGGGGCCCGAGCAGTACTTC. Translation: CASSLEQGPEQYF.

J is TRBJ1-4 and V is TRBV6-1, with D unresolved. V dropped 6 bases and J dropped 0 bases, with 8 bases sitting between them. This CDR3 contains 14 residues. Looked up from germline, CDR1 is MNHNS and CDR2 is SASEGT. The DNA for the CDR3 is TGTGCCAGCAGACGGACGCCAACTAATGAAAAACTGTTTTTT. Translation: CASRRTPTNEKLFF.

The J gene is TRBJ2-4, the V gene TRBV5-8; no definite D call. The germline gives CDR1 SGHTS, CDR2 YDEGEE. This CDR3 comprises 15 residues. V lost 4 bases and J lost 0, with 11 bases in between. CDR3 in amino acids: CASSRSGLAKNIQYF. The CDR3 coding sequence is TGTGCCAGCAGCAGGTCGGGCCTAGCCAAAAACATTCAGTACTTC.

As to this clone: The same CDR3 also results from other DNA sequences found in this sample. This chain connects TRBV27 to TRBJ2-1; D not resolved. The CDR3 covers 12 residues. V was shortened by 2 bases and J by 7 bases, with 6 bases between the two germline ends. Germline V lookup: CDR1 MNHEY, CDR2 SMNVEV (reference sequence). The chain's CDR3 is CASSLRGNEQFF. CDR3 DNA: TGTGCCAGCAGTTTAAGAGGTAATGAGCAGTTCTTC.

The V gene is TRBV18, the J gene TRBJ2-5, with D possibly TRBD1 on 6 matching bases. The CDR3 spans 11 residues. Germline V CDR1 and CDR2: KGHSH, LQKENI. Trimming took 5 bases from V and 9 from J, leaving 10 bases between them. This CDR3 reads CASSSQGPQYF. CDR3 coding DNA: TGTGCCAGCTCATCTCAGGGGCCCCAGTACTTC.

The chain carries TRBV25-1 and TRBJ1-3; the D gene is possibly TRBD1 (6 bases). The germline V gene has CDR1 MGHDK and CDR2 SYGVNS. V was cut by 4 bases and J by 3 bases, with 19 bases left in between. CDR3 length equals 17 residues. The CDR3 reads CASSARRPGQIGNTIYF. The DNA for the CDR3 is TGTGCCAGCAGTGCCCGCCGCCCGGGACAAATTGGAAACACCATATATTTT.

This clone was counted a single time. CDR3 in DNA: TGTGCCAGCAGGCCTGGGGGATCTAGCACAGATACGCAGTATTTT. It translates to CASRPGGSSTDTQYF. V usage is TRBV5-4 and J usage is TRBJ2-3, with D possibly called TRBD1 or TRBD2 (5 bases each). The germline V gene encodes CDR1 SGHNT and CDR2 YYREEE (reference sequence). V shed 5 bases and J shed 0 bases, with 13 bases lying between them. The CDR3 covers 15 residues.

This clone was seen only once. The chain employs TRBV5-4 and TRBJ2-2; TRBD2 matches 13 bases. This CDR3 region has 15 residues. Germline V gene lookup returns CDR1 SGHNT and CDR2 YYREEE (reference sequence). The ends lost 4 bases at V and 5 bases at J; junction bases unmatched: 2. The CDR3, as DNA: TGTGCCAGCAGCGGGGGACTAGCGGGGACCGGGGAGCTGTTTTTT. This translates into CASSGGLAGTGELFF.

CDR3 coding DNA: TGCGCCAGCAGCCTTAGCGGGTCAAGCACAGATACGCAGTATTTT. Translation gives CASSLSGSSTDTQYF. The chain combines TRBV5-1 with TRBJ2-3, with 7 bases lining up with TRBD2. J lost 0 bases, V lost 4 bases, and 5 bases had no gene match. The CDR3 has 15 amino acids. Per the germline V gene, CDR1 is SGHRS and CDR2 is YFSETQ. The full variable domain, in which reference TRBV5-1 and TRBJ2-3 provide the parts outside the CDR3, is KAGVTQTPRYLIKTRGQQVTLSCSPISGHRSVSWYQQTPGQGLQFLFEYFSETQRNKGNFPGRFSGRQFSNSRSEMNVSTLELGDSALYLCASSLSGSSTDTQYFGPGTRLTVL.

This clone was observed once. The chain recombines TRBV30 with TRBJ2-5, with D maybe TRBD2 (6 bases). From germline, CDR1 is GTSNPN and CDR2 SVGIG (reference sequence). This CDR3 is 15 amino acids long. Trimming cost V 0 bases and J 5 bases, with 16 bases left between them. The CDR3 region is CAWSVGAGRLETQYF. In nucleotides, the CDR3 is TGTGCCTGGAGTGTAGGAGCAGGGAGGTTGGAGACCCAGTACTTC.

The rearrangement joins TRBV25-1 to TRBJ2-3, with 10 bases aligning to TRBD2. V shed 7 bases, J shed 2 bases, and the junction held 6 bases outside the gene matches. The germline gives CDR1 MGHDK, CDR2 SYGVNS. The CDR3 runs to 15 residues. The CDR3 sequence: CASNPSGRVTDTQYF. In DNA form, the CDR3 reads TGTGCCAGCAATCCTAGCGGGAGAGTCACAGATACGCAGTATTTT.

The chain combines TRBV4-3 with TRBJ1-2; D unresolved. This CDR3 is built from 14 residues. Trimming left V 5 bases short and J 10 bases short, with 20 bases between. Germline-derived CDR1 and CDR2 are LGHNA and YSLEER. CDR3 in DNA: TGCGCCAGCAGCTTGGCCCTCGGGAACCCTCACTACACCTTC. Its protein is CASSLALGNPHYTF.

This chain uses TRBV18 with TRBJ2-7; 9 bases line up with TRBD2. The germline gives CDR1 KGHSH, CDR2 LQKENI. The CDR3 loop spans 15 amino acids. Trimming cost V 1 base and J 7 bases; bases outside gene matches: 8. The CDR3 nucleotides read TGTGCCAGCTCACCACAGGTTAGCGGGAGCGGGGAGCAGTACTTC. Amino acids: CASSPQVSGSGEQYF.

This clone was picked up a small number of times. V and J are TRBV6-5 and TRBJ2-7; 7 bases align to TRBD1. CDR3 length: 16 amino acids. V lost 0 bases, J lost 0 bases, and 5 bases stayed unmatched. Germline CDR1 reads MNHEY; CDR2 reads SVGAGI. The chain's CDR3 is CASSYSRGPASYEQYF. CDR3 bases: TGTGCCAGCAGTTACTCGAGGGGGCCGGCCTCCTACGAGCAGTACTTC.

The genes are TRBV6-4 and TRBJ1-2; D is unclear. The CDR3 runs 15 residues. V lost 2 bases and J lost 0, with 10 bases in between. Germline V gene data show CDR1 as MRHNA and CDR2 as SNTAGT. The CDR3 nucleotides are TGTGCCAGCAGTGACGAGTGGGGAGCTAACTATGGCTACACCTTC. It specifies CASSDEWGANYGYTF.

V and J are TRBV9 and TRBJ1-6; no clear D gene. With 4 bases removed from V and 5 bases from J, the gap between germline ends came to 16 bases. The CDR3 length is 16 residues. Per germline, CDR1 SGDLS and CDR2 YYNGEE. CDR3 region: CASSPRPDGNNSPLHF. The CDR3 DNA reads TGTGCCAGCAGCCCCCGTCCGGACGGGAATAATTCACCCCTCCACTTT.

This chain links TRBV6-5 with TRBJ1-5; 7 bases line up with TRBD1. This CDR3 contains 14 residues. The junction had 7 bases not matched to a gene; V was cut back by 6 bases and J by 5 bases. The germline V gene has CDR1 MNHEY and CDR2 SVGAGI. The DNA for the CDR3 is TGTGCCAGCAGCCGAGGGACAGCGGATCAGCCCCAGCATTTT. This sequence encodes CASSRGTADQPQHF.

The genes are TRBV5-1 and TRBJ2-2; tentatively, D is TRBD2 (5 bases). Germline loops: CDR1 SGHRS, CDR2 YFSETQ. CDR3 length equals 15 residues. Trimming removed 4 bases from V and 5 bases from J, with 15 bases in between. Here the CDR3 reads CASSPREGSTGELFF. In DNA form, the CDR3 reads TGCGCCAGCAGCCCTCGAGAAGGGAGTACCGGGGAGCTGTTTTTT.

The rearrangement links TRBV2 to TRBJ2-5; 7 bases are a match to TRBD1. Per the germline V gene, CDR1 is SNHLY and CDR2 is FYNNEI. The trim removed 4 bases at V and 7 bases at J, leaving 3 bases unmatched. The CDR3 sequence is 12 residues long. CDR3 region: CASSGDSGTQYF. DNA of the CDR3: TGTGCCAGCAGTGGGGACAGCGGGACCCAGTACTTC.

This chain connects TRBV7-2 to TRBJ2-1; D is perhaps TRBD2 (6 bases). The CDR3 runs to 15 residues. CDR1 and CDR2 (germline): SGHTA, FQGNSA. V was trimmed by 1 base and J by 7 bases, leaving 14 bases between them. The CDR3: CASSLERGVFNEQFF. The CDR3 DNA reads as TGTGCCAGCAGCTTAGAGCGCGGGGTCTTTAATGAGCAGTTCTTC.

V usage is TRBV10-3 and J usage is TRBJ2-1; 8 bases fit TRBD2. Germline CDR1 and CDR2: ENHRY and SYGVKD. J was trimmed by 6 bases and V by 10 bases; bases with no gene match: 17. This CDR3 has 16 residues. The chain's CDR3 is CATGDSGTMGGNEQFF. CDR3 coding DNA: TGTGCCACCGGGGATAGCGGGACTATGGGGGGCAATGAGCAGTTCTTC.

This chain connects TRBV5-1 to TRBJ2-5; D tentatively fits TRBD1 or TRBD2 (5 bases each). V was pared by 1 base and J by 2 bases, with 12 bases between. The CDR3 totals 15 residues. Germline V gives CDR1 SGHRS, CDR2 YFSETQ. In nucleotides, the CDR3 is TGCGCCAGCAGCTTGCGGACGGGGCGGCAAGAGACCCAGTACTTC. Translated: CASSLRTGRQETQYF.